Below, 10 T cell receptor beta chains from the same sample are listed, as sequenced in a study of blood T cell repertoires in COVID-19. The data were produced by immunoSEQ multiplex PCR, yet TCRdb's version contains in-frame clones alone and is incomplete. Of around 80,000 clones listed, over 75% were seen once; the top ten hold roughly 9.3%. Source material: peripheral blood. These receptors originate from a man aged 50 to 60 with COVID-19, enrolled during active disease.

This clone has only one observation. The sample holds other DNA sequences that translate to the same CDR3. The rearrangement joins TRBV7-3 to TRBJ2-3; the match to TRBD2 covers 7 bases. Germline loops: CDR1 SGHTA, CDR2 FQGTGA. Trimming took 5 bases from V and 0 from J; bases not matched to a gene: 2. This CDR3 spans 14 amino acids. DNA of the CDR3: TGTGCCAGCAGCCTTAGCGGGAGCACAGATACGCAGTATTTT. The encoded protein is CASSLSGSTDTQYF.

The chain combines TRBV6-5 with TRBJ1-3, with 7 bases matching TRBD1. CDR1 and CDR2 from the germline V gene are MNHEY and SVGAGI. The V and J ends lost 6 bases and 0 bases, in that order; junction bases with no gene match: 5. The CDR3 is 15 residues long. The CDR3 DNA reads as TGTGCCAGCAGCGACGACAGGGCCTCTGGAAACACCATATATTTT. Its translation: CASSDDRASGNTIYF.

For the CDR3, the DNA is TGCGCCAGCGGGGGTCAAACAGGGGGCTTTACTGAAGCTTTCTTT. Encoded protein: CASGGQTGGFTEAFF. V is TRBV5-1 and J is TRBJ1-1; TRBD1 aligns across 9 bases. V shed 7 bases, J shed 5 bases, and the junction held 12 bases outside the gene matches. CDR3 length equals 15 residues. Germline loops: CDR1 SGHRS, CDR2 YFSETQ.

The rearrangement uses TRBV5-1 and TRBJ1-2, with TRBD1 identical over 12 bases. CDR3 length equals 15 residues. CDR1 is SGHRS, CDR2 YFSETQ, per germline. V lost 0 bases and J lost 8; bases outside the gene matches: 5. CDR3 loop: CASSLEGQGARGYTF. Here the CDR3 DNA reads TGCGCCAGCAGCTTGGAGGGACAGGGGGCGCGGGGCTACACCTTC.

The rearrangement uses TRBV24-1 and TRBJ2-1; 7 positions agree with TRBD1. Germline trimming cut 5 bases from V and 4 bases from J; bases unmatched to any gene: 10. Looked up from germline, CDR1 is KGHDR and CDR2 is SFDVKD. The CDR3 sequence is 16 residues long. The CDR3 spells CATSASDRAGYNEQFF. CDR3 DNA sequence: TGTGCCACCAGTGCGTCCGACAGGGCTGGATACAATGAGCAGTTCTTC.

The chain links TRBV28 to TRBJ2-7; 8 nucleotides match TRBD1. CDR1 is MDHEN and CDR2 is SYDVKM in the germline V gene. CDR3 length: 15 amino acids. The J segment lost 1 base and the V segment lost 4 bases, leaving 6 bases of the junction unmatched. CDR3 sequence (DNA): TGTGCCAGCAGTTGGACAGGGTGGGCGTCCTACGAGCAGTACTTC. Protein product: CASSWTGWASYEQYF.

This clone was observed a few times. V gene TRBV6-5 combines with J gene TRBJ2-3, with 13 bases aligning to TRBD2. The CDR3 loop spans 15 amino acids. Trimming cost V 2 bases and J 8 bases; bases outside gene matches: 4. Germline V gene data show CDR1 as MNHEY and CDR2 as SVGAGI. The CDR3 here is CASSYGGLAGLTQYF. The DNA of the CDR3 is TGTGCCAGCAGTTACGGGGGACTAGCGGGACTTACGCAGTATTTT.

The chain combines TRBV30 with TRBJ1-5; 7 bases map to TRBD1. The germline V gene has CDR1 GTSNPN and CDR2 SVGIG (reference sequence). The length of the CDR3 is 17 residues. Germline trimming cut 2 bases from V and 3 bases from J; bases unmatched to any gene: 13. The CDR3 loop is CAWSPSPGTAYNQPQHF. The CDR3 DNA sequence: TGTGCCTGGAGTCCCTCCCCGGGGACAGCCTACAATCAGCCCCAGCATTTT.

The chain has TRBV4-1 and TRBJ2-6; the match to TRBD2 covers 7 bases. Germline CDR1 MGHRA, CDR2 YSYEKL. The CDR3 contains 19 residues. J lost 0 bases, V lost 0 bases, and 8 bases had no gene match. CDR3 coding DNA: TGCGCCAGCAGCCAAGAATTGGGGAGGGCCAACTCTGGGGCCAACGTCCTGACTTTC. This translates into CASSQELGRANSGANVLTF.

The chain combines TRBV21-1 with TRBJ2-5; the table's D call, TRBD1, has no DNA check behind it. TRBV21-1 is an annotated pseudogene. This CDR3 is built from 17 residues. The CDR3 DNA follows: TGTGCCAGCAGCAAACGTGAGGACAGGGACTACCAAGAGACCCAGTACTTC. Translating it yields CASSKREDRDYQETQYF.